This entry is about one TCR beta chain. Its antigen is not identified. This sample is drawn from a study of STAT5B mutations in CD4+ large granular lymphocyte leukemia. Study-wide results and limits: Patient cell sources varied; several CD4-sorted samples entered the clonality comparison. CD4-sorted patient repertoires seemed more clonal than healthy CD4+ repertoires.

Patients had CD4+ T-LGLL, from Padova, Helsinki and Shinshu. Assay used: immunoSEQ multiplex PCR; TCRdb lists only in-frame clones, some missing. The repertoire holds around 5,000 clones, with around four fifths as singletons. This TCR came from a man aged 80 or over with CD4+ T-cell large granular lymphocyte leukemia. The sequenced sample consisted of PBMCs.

This CDR3 is CASSVGTGLIEQFF. As DNA, the CDR3 is TGTGCCAGCAGCGTAGGGACAGGGCTTATTGAGCAGTTCTTC. The chain has TRBV9 and TRBJ2-1; 8 bases agree with TRBD1. The CDR3 loop spans 14 amino acids. Germline trimming cut 0 bases from V and 9 bases from J; bases unmatched to any gene: 5. Germline loops: CDR1 SGDLS, CDR2 YYNGEE.